This section outlines one TCR beta chain sequence together with its context. Its specificity is not known. The junction differs from germline at one of its ends, possibly a read error. The data stem from a study of blood T cells in healthy people across ages. A second PCR of about 6 to 12 cycles used a sample-barcoded 5' primer and a J-beta primer mix. TCRdb redid the calling of the 5' RACE reads with MiXCR, one entry per CDR3 protein. The table has around 850,000 distinct CDR3 sequences, 35% to 40% seen once; the top ten hold roughly 13%. The study's findings and limits: Age brought a roughly linear fall in TCR beta diversity measured per million T cells.

This CDR3 region has 16 residues. Germline CDR1 and CDR2: SEHNR and FQNEAQ (reference sequence). The specimen sequenced was blood. The chain recombines TRBV7-9 with TRBJ1-2; TRBD1 agrees at 9 bases. The sequence was collected from a man between 18 and 35 years old in good health. The CDR3 DNA reads TGTTCCAGCAGCGTACCGGGACAGGGCACCAAATATGGCTACACCTTC. This encodes CSSSVPGQGTKYGYTF.